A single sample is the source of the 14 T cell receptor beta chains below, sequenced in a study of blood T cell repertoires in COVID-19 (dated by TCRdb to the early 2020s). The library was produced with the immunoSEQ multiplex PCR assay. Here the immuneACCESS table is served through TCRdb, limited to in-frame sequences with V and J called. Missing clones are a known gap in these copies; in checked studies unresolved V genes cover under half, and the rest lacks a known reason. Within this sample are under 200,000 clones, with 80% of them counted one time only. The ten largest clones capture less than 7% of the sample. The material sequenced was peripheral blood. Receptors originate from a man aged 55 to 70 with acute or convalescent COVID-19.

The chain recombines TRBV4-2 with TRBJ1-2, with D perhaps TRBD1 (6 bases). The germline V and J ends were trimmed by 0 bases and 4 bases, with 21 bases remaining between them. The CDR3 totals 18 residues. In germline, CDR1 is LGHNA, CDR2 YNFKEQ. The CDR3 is CASSQDLFSAGASYGYTF. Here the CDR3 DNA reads TGTGCCAGCAGCCAAGATTTATTCTCGGCAGGGGCCAGCTATGGCTACACCTTC.

The CDR3 region is CASSLDRDEKLFF. The CDR3 nucleotides read TGTGCCAGCAGCTTAGACAGGGACGAAAAACTGTTTTTT. The chain recombines TRBV7-7 with TRBJ1-4, with D tentatively TRBD1 (6 bases). This CDR3 comprises 13 residues. The V gene lost 1 base and the J gene lost 8 bases, with 8 bases spanning the gap. Germline CDR1 is SSHAT and CDR2 is FNYEAQ (reference sequence).

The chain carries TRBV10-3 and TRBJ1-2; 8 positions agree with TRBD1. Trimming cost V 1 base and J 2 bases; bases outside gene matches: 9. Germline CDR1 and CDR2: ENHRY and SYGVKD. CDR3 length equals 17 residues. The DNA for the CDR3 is TGTGCCATCAGTGAGTATCGGACAGGGCCGGGCAACTATGGCTACACCTTC. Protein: CAISEYRTGPGNYGYTF.

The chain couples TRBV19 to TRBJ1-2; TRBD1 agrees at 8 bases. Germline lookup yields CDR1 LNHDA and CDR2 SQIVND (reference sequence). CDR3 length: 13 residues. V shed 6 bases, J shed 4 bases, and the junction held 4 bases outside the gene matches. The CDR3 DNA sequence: TGTGCCAGTAGGGGGGACAGGTTCTATGGCTACACCTTC. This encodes CASRGDRFYGYTF.

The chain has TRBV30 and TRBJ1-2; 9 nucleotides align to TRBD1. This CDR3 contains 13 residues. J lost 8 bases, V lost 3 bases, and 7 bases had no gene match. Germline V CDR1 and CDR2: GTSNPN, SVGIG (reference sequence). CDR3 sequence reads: CAWSLQGAGGYTF. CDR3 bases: TGTGCCTGGAGCTTACAGGGGGCCGGAGGCTACACCTTC.

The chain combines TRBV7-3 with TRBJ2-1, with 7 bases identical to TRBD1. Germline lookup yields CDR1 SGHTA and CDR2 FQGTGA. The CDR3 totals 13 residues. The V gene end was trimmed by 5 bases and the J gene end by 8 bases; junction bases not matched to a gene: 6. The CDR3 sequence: CASSPDRSYEQFF. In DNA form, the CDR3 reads TGTGCCAGCAGCCCGGACAGGAGCTATGAGCAGTTCTTC.

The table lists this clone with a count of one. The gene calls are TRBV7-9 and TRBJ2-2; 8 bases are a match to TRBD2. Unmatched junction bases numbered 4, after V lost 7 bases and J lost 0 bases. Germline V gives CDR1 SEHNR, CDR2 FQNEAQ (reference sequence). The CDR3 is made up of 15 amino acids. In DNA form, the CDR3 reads TGTGCCAGCAACCCAGCGGGAGCGAACACCGGGGAGCTGTTTTTT. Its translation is CASNPAGANTGELFF.

Here the CDR3 reads CASTAGRGKPYTYEQYF. The CDR3 nucleotides are TGTGCCAGCACGGCGGGCAGGGGGAAACCTTACACCTACGAGCAGTACTTC. The J gene is TRBJ2-7, the V gene TRBV3-1 (or the pseudogene TRBV3-2), with 7 bases lining up with TRBD1. CDR1 and CDR2 from the germline V gene are LGHDT and YNNKEL (reference sequence). V shed 7 bases and J 2 bases; nucleotides not matched to a gene: 17. The CDR3 extends over 17 amino acids.

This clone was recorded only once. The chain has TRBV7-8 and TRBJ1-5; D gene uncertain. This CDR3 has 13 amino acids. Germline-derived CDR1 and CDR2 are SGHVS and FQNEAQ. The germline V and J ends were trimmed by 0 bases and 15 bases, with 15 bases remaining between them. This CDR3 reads CASSLASGSTRHF. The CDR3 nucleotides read TGTGCCAGCAGCTTAGCCTCTGGCAGCACTAGGCATTTT.

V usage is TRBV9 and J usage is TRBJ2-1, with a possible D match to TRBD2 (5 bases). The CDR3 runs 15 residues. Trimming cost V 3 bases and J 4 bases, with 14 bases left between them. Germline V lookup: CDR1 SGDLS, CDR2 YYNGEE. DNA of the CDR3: TGTGCCAGCAGCGCCGGCGGTAGCGTGTACAATGAGCAGTTCTTC. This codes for CASSAGGSVYNEQFF. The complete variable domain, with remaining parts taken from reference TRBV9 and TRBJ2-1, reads DSGVTQTPKHLITATGQRVTLRCSPRSGDLSVYWYQQSLDQGLQFLIQYYNGEERAKGNILERFSAQQFPDLHSELNLSSLELGDSALYFCASSAGGSVYNEQFFGPGTRLTVL.

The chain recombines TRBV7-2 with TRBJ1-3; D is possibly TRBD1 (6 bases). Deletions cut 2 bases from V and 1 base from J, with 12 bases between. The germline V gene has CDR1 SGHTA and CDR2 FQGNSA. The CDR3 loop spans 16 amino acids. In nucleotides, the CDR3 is TGTGCCAGCAGCTTAATGGGTAGGGGGTCTGGAAACACCATATATTTT. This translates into CASSLMGRGSGNTIYF.

The CDR3 nucleotides read TGTGCCAGCTTAAGCGGTGGGGAGCAGTACTTC. It translates to CASLSGGEQYF. The genes are TRBV6-5 and TRBJ2-7; a possible D gene is TRBD2 (5 bases). Trimming took off 8 bases at V and 7 bases at J, with 12 bases between the two ends. Looked up from germline, CDR1 is MNHEY and CDR2 is SVGAGI. The CDR3 is 11 amino acids.

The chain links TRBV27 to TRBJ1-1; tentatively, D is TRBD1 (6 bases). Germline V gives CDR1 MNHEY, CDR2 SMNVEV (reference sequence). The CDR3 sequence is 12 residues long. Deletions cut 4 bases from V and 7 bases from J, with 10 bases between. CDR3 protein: CASSSTGIEAFF. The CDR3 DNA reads TGTGCCAGCAGTTCCACAGGGATTGAAGCTTTCTTT.

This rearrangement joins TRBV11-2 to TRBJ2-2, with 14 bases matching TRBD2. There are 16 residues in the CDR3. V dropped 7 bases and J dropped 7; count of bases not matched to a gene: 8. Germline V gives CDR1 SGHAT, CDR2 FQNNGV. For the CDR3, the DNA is TGTGCCAGCACGTGGACTAGCGGGGGGACGGGCGGGGAGCTGTTTTTT. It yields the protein CASTWTSGGTGGELFF.